These T cell receptor beta chains were read from a single sample in a study of T cell responses to AZD1222 COVID-19 vaccine. Data came from immunoSEQ multiplex PCR; TCRdb stores just in-frame clones and leaves some out. The sample shows about 130,000 clones, 93% of them seen only once. Here the sequenced sample was peripheral blood, taken on day 0 of AZD1222 vaccination. These receptors originate from an adult in good health. The CDR3 runs from the conserved cysteine through the conserved F or W. A D gene is named only where the DNA matches it firmly. Rows give clone size only sometimes, using once, few, many, or a class for an expanded clone.

v_gene	d_gene	j_gene	len	abundance	CDR3aa	CDR3nt
TRBV28	TRBD1	TRBJ2-1	16	few	CASSRSTGSSYNEQFF	TGTGCCAGCAGTCGATCGACAGGGAGCTCCTACAATGAGCAGTTCTTC
TRBV13	-	TRBJ1-2	17	-	CASSLVYRAPTNYGYTF	TGTGCCAGCAGCTTAGTATACAGGGCCCCAACTAACTATGGCTACACCTTC
TRBV19	-	TRBJ2-3	15	-	CASSFDRSSTDTQYF	TGTGCCAGTAGTTTCGACAGGTCTAGCACAGATACGCAGTATTTT
TRBV7-6	TRBD1	TRBJ1-3	15	-	CASSGEQGAGNTIYF	TGTGCCAGCAGCGGGGAACAGGGGGCTGGAAACACCATATATTTT
TRBV7-8	-	TRBJ2-7	15	-	CASSSLTGDSYEQYF	TGTGCCAGCAGCTCCCTTACGGGGGACTCCTACGAGCAGTACTTC
TRBV9	-	TRBJ1-5	15	-	CASSVMGMRDQPQHF	TGTGCCAGCAGCGTAATGGGAATGAGAGATCAGCCCCAGCATTTT
TRBV15	-	TRBJ1-1	13	-	CATSPNYMVGAFF	TGTGCCACCAGTCCGAACTACATGGTGGGGGCTTTCTTT
TRBV18	-	TRBJ1-1	15	-	CASSPHVALGTEAFF	TGTGCCAGCTCACCACATGTAGCCTTGGGCACTGAAGCTTTCTTT
TRBV27	TRBD1	TRBJ1-2	15	-	CASSLTGTGGYGYTF	TGTGCCAGCAGTTTAACCGGGACAGGGGGCTATGGCTACACCTTC
TRBV5-1	-	TRBJ1-1	14	once	CASSSPGSNTEAFF	TGCGCCAGCAGCTCTCCGGGGTCGAACACTGAAGCTTTCTTT
TRBV12-1	-	TRBJ1-5	13	-	CASSTHGNQPQHF	TGTGCCAGCTCCACCCACGGCAATCAGCCCCAGCATTTT
TRBV5-6	TRBD2	TRBJ2-1	13	-	CASSLGTSTRLFF	TGTGCCAGCAGCTTGGGGACTAGCACAAGGTTGTTCTTC
TRBV25-1	-	TRBJ1-5	16	-	CASSPHTTSSNQPQHF	TGTGCCAGCAGTCCCCACACCACCTCCAGCAATCAGCCCCAGCATTTT
TRBV2	-	TRBJ2-5	14	-	CASSYTGSGETQYF	TGTGCCAGCAGTTATACAGGGTCGGGAGAGACCCAGTACTTC
TRBV29-1	-	TRBJ2-1	11	-	CSVEGYNEQFF	TGCAGCGTTGAAGGCTACAATGAGCAGTTCTTC
TRBV4-1	-	TRBJ1-5	15	-	CASSQDSSERQPQHF	TGCGCCAGCAGCCAAGACTCTTCCGAGAGGCAGCCCCAGCATTTT
TRBV4-2	-	TRBJ1-4	14	-	CASSQGEGSEKLFF	TGTGCCAGCAGCCAAGGAGAAGGGAGTGAAAAACTGTTTTTT
TRBV6-5	-	TRBJ2-5	14	-	CASSYSAGTETQYF	TGTGCCAGCAGTTACTCTGCAGGGACAGAGACCCAGTACTTC
TRBV5-1	-	TRBJ1-1	14	-	CASSLGQGTTEAFF	TGCGCCAGCAGCTTGGGCCAGGGTACCACTGAAGCTTTCTTT
TRBV5-4	-	TRBJ1-2	17	-	CASSLSAPWADLYGYTF	TGTGCCAGCAGCTTGTCAGCCCCCTGGGCGGATCTTTATGGCTACACCTTC
TRBV25-1	-	TRBJ1-5	15	-	CASSDNRHPYQPQHF	TGTGCCAGCAGTGACAATAGACATCCGTATCAGCCCCAGCATTTT
TRBV11-2	-	TRBJ1-1	15	-	CASSLSFLPNTEAFF	TGTGCCAGCAGCCTCTCCTTTCTCCCAAACACTGAAGCTTTCTTT
TRBV6-5	TRBD1	TRBJ1-5	14	-	CASSLRGNGQPQHF	TGTGCCAGCAGCCTCAGGGGGAACGGTCAGCCCCAGCATTTT
TRBV3-1/TRBV3-2	TRBD1	TRBJ1-2	14	-	CASSPRDRDYGYTF	TGTGCCAGCAGCCCCCGGGACAGGGACTATGGCTACACCTTC
TRBV7-6	TRBD1	TRBJ1-1	17	-	CASSSLATGTRNTEAFF	TGTGCCAGCAGCTCGCTGGCGACAGGGACAAGGAACACTGAAGCTTTCTTT
TRBV30	TRBD1	TRBJ1-4	14	-	CAWRTGATNEKLFF	TGTGCCTGGAGGACAGGGGCAACTAATGAAAAACTGTTTTTT
TRBV5-4	TRBD1	TRBJ1-6	14	-	CASRLTGLDSPLHF	TGTGCCAGCAGGCTGACAGGGTTAGATTCACCCCTCCACTTT
TRBV2	-	TRBJ1-2	14	-	CASSVTVANYGYTF	TGTGCCAGCAGTGTCACAGTCGCTAACTATGGCTACACCTTC
TRBV2	TRBD1	TRBJ1-1	18	-	CASSVHSRTGQVRTEAFF	TGTGCCAGCAGTGTTCACTCCCGGACAGGGCAAGTTCGCACTGAAGCTTTCTTT
TRBV10-2	-	TRBJ2-7	15	-	CASSLGATLPHEQYF	TGCGCCAGCAGTCTTGGAGCCACCCTTCCCCACGAGCAGTACTTC
TRBV4-1	-	TRBJ1-6	16	-	CASSPGQSSYNSPLHF	TGCGCCAGCAGCCCTGGACAGAGCTCCTATAATTCACCCCTCCACTTT
TRBV5-4	TRBD1	TRBJ2-3	16	-	CASSRGGDRGTDTQYF	TGTGCCAGCAGCCGGGGTGGGGACAGAGGCACAGATACGCAGTATTTT
TRBV9	-	TRBJ1-2	12	-	CASNSGSYGYTF	TGTGCCAGCAATTCAGGCTCCTATGGCTACACCTTC
TRBV12-3/TRBV12-4	-	TRBJ2-1	12	once	CASGAGDNEQFF	TGTGCCAGCGGTGCCGGGGATAATGAGCAGTTCTTC
TRBV12-3/TRBV12-4	-	TRBJ1-2	13	-	CASRSGQAYGYTF	TGTGCCAGCCGAAGCGGGCAGGCCTATGGCTACACCTTC
TRBV7-9	-	TRBJ1-1	15	-	CASSSTRTANTEAFF	TGTGCCAGCAGCTCGACTAGGACGGCGAACACTGAAGCTTTCTTT